A selection of T cell receptor beta chains follows, all from one sample in a study of vaccination and CD4 T cells after COVID-19. TCRdb processed the PCR reads anew with MiXCR; each CDR3 protein has one entry. Counted here are about 6,600 distinct CDR3 sequences, 22% occurring once; the ten biggest clones make up roughly 30%. Their antigen targets remain unknown. The sample consisted of CD4+ T cells from blood, cultured in vitro, taken after SARS-CoV-2 vaccination. These receptors all come from a human donor who had recovered from COVID-19. The conserved cysteine and the conserved F or W are not part of the CDR3 here.

TRBJ2-7 TRBV12-3/TRBV12-4 ASMWASSYEQY
TRBJ2-1 TRBV24-1 ATSDLASGAYNEQF
TRBJ2-1 TRBV5-1 ASSRNPGTGVRDEQF
TRBJ2-7 TRBV28 ASSFRGYEQY
TRBJ1-2 TRBV6-2/TRBV6-3 ASRYPGTGYGYT
TRBJ2-5 TRBV6-2/TRBV6-3 ASRLAKETQY
TRBJ2-1 TRBV28 ASSQAGTGGNEQF
TRBJ1-1 TRBV10-3 AAKRRYENTEAF
TRBJ2-5 TRBV27 ASSFWDRDGETQY
TRBJ1-6 TRBV7-6 ASSLQDGNSPLH
TRBJ2-3 TRBV7-5 ISVPGSGD
TRBJ1-5 TRBV19 ASSGDRDHGNQPQH
TRBJ2-3 TRBV2 ASSEGLARITDTQY
TRBJ2-3 TRBV28 ASSLPGQGLTDTQY
TRBJ1-2 TRBV15 ATSRDHVTGNYGYT
TRBJ1-1 TRBV6-5 ASSYSQVRTEAF
TRBJ2-7 TRBV29-1 SPLGGKSSYEQY
TRBJ1-1 TRBV28 ASSPVGVATEAF
TRBJ1-6 TRBV11-3 ASSLGSTGGSSPLH
TRBJ1-1 TRBV19 ASSRGLGTEAF
TRBJ2-1 TRBV11-3 ASSSGTGGMGEQF
TRBJ2-3 TRBV4-2 ASSQDALARGADTQY